The clone carrying this T cell receptor (beta chain) is a singleton in its sample. CDR1 is SGHTA and CDR2 is FQGNSA in the germline V gene. CDR3 length: 17 amino acids. Trimming cost V 6 bases and J 4 bases; bases outside gene matches: 16. The sample originates from a study of blood T cell repertoires in COVID-19. Study at large: Spain, Italy and the United States supplied samples that represented acute and convalescent COVID-19. The cDNA or gDNA used as material had been derived from T cells, B-cell-depleted T cells, or PBMCs.

As processed by the authors: Estimates of nucleated cell counts were drawn from the amplification of reference gene primers. Produced via immunoSEQ multiplex PCR; TCRdb's table is partial and in-frame only. D and trimming come from the DNA, and the V and J calls and clone size come from that table. The table shows under 200,000 clones, with 65% to 85% occurring only once. The gene calls are TRBV7-2 and TRBJ2-7; TRBD2 matches at 9 bases. Sequencing input: peripheral blood. This sequence was found in a man in his 70s with active or convalescent COVID-19. DNA for the CDR3: TGTGCCAGCAGTTACCGGGACAGCGGACTAGCGCGGTACGAGCAGTACTTC. Its protein is CASSYRDSGLARYEQYF.